The present T cell receptor beta chain was sequenced within a study of T cell responses to AZD1222 COVID-19 vaccine. The data were produced by immunoSEQ multiplex PCR, yet TCRdb's version contains in-frame clones alone and is incomplete. This sample has 100,000 to 150,000 clones, with 88% found just once. Note on this clone: As yet, its antigen is unknown.

Study-wide results and limits: Vaccination with two AZD1222 doses was followed by a rise in Spike-specific TCR breadth and depth.

V dropped 3 bases and J dropped 7; count of bases not matched to a gene: 7. The CDR3 is 15 amino acids. Germline-derived CDR1 and CDR2 are SGHTA and FQGNSA. This chain links TRBV7-2 with TRBJ1-5; 9 nucleotides match TRBD1. The TCR was taken from an adult in good health. Specimen: peripheral blood, collected on day 0 of AZD1222 vaccination. The CDR3 reads CASSLEQGAGQPQHF. Here the CDR3 DNA reads TGTGCCAGCAGCTTGGAACAGGGGGCCGGACAGCCCCAGCATTTT.